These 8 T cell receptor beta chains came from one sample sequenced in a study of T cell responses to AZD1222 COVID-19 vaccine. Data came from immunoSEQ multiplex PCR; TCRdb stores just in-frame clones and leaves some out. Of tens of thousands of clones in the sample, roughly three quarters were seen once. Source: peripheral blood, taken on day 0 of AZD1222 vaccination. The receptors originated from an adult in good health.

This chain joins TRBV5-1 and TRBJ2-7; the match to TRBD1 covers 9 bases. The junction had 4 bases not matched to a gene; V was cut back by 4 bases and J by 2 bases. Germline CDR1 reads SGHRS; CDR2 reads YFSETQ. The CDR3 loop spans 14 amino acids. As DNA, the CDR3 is TGCGCCAGCAGCAGAGGGACAGGGACCTACGAGCAGTACTTC. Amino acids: CASSRGTGTYEQYF.

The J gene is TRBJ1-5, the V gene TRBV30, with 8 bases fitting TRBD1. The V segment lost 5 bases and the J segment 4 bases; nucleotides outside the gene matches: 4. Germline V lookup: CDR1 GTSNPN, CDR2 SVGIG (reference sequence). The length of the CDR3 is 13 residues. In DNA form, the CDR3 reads TGTGCCTGGGACAGGGGCGGGAATCAGCCCCAGCATTTT. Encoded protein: CAWDRGGNQPQHF.

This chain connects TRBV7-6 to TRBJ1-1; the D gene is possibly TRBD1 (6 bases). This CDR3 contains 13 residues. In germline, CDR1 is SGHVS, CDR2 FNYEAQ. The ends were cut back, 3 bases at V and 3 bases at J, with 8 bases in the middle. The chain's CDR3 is CASSFRTDTEAFF. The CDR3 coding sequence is TGTGCCAGCAGCTTCCGGACAGACACTGAAGCTTTCTTT.

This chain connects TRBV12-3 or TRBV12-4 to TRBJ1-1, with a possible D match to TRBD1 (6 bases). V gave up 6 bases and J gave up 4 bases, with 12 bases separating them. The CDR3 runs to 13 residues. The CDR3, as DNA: TGTGCCAGCAGCCGCAGGGGTGGCACTGAAGCTTTCTTT. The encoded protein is CASSRRGGTEAFF.

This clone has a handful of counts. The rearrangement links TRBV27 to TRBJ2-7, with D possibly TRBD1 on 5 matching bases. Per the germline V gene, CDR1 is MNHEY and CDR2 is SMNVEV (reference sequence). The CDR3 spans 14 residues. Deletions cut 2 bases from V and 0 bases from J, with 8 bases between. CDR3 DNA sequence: TGTGCCAGCAGTTTAACACAGGACTCCTACGAGCAGTACTTC. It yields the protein CASSLTQDSYEQYF.

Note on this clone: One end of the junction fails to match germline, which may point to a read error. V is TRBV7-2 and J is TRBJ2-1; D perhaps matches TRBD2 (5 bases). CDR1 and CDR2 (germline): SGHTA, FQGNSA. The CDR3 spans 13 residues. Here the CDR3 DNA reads TGTGCCAGCAGCTTCGCCGACTACAGTGAGCAGTTCTTC. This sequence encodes CASSFADYSEQFF.

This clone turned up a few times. In DNA, the CDR3 is TGTGCCAGCAGCTCCGCTATAGTAACAGATACGCAGTATTTT. Translated, it gives CASSSAIVTDTQYF. The chain is built from TRBV7-3 and TRBJ2-3; unclear D gene. CDR1 is SGHTA and CDR2 is FQGTGA in the germline V gene. V shed 4 bases and J shed 3 bases, with 11 bases lying between them. The CDR3 is 14 amino acids.

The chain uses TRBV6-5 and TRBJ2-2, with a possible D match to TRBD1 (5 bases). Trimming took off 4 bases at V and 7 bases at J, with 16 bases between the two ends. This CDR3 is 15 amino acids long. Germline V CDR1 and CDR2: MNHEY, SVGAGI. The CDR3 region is CASSSGNSGSGELFF. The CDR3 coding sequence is TGTGCCAGCAGTTCAGGGAATAGTGGCAGCGGGGAGCTGTTTTTT.